This T cell receptor (beta chain) is drawn from a study of T-cell reconstitution after alpha-beta-depleted transplantation in children. Germline trimming cut 3 bases from V and 6 bases from J; bases unmatched to any gene: 10. The CDR3 is 15 amino acids. Per the germline V gene, CDR1 is DFQATT and CDR2 is SNEGSKA (reference sequence). For TCRbeta, the library was prepared with unique molecular identifiers. TCRdb re-called the PCR reads with MiXCR, one entry per CDR3 protein. Here the sample spans 450,000 to 600,000 distinct CDR3 sequences, around a third being singletons. Specimen: PBMCs from the stem cell graft donor, collected from the stem cell graft. The chain couples TRBV20-1 to TRBJ2-3; the match to TRBD2 covers 9 bases. The sequence was collected from a human donor who donated a stem cell graft to a child with aplastic anemia. In nucleotides, the CDR3 is TGCAGTGCTAGCCCCCGCGGGAGGGCCAGGGATACGCAGTATTTT. Its translation is CSASPRGRARDTQYF.